These T cell receptor beta chains were read from a single sample in a study of Tregs in tolerant kidney transplant recipients. Assay: immunoSEQ multiplex PCR; the TCRdb copy retains only in-frame clones and omits some. Found here are about 240,000 clones, about 80% of them singletons; the top ten hold less than 0.75%. Sequences were obtained from CD4+ T cells from blood. Receptors were obtained from a human donor in good health. The CDR3 runs from the conserved cysteine through the conserved F or W. D genes are given only for firm matches. Where a row states a size, it is once, few, many or the class of an expanded clone; other rows omit it.

TRBD1,TRBJ1-1,-,TRBV7-9,CATAVDRRTEAFF,TGTGCCACGGCTGTGGACAGGAGGACTGAAGCTTTCTTT
-,TRBJ1-1,once,TRBV4-1,CASSQDGPGYTEAFF,TGCGCCAGCAGCCAAGATGGGCCAGGGTACACTGAAGCTTTCTTT
TRBD1,TRBJ2-1,-,TRBV19,CATGDRGSHNEQFF,TGTGCCACAGGGGACAGGGGGTCTCACAATGAGCAGTTCTTC
-,TRBJ2-5,-,TRBV5-1,CASSGRQVEKETQYF,TGCGCCAGCAGCGGACGACAGGTAGAGAAAGAGACCCAGTACTTC
-,TRBJ2-2,-,TRBV9,CASSVGPRGGELFF,TGTGCCAGCAGCGTAGGCCCCCGAGGCGGGGAGCTGTTTTTT
-,TRBJ2-7,-,TRBV30,CAWSGGRIALF,TGTGCCTGGAGTGGGGGACGGATCGCCCTCTTC
-,TRBJ1-1,-,TRBV30,CAWTLQGNTEAFF,TGTGCCTGGACGCTACAGGGGAACACTGAAGCTTTCTTT
TRBD1,TRBJ1-2,-,TRBV27,CASSLIGTDLGGYTF,TGTGCCAGCAGTTTAATAGGGACAGATCTTGGGGGCTACACCTTC
-,TRBJ2-5,-,TRBV6-6,CASTPRSQETQYF,TGTGCCAGCACCCCAAGGTCGCAAGAGACCCAGTACTTC
-,TRBJ2-2,-,TRBV7-2,CASSPVGGSETGELFF,TGTGCCAGCAGTCCCGTCGGGGGCTCAGAGACCGGGGAGCTGTTTTTT
-,TRBJ1-5,-,TRBV7-8,CASSLRQGINQPQHF,TGTGCCAGCAGCTTACGGCAGGGGATCAATCAGCCCCAGCATTTT
TRBD1,TRBJ2-3,-,TRBV5-4,CASSLQTGYPDTQYF,TGTGCCAGCAGCCTTCAGACAGGGTACCCAGATACGCAGTATTTT
-,TRBJ2-7,-,TRBV7-9,CAAGQLYEQYF,TGTGCAGCGGGCCAGTTATACGAGCAGTACTTC
TRBD2,TRBJ2-7,-,TRBV9,CASSQQLAGASHEQYF,TGTGCCAGCAGCCAACAACTAGCGGGAGCCTCCCACGAGCAGTACTTC
TRBD2,TRBJ2-7,-,TRBV5-1,CASSLIGTSGTYEQYF,TGCGCCAGCAGCTTGATAGGGACTAGCGGAACCTACGAGCAGTACTTC
-,TRBJ1-3,-,TRBV5-1,CASSSAGVGNTIYF,TGCGCCAGCAGCTCAGCAGGGGTCGGAAACACCATATATTTT
-,TRBJ1-1,-,TRBV2,CASITKGKRWNTEAFF,TGTGCCAGCATTACAAAAGGCAAACGGTGGAACACTGAAGCTTTCTTT